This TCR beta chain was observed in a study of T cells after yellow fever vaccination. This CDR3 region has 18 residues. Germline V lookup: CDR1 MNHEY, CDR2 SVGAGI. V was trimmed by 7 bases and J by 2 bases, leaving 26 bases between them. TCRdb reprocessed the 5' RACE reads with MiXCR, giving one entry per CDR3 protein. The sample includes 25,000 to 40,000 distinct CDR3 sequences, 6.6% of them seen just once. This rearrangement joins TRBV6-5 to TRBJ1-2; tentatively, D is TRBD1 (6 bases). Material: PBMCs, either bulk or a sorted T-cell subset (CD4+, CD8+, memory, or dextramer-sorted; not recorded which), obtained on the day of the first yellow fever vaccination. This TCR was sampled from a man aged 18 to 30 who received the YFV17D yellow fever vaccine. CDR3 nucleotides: TGTGCCAGCAAATTACTCGTCGACCGGGGGCCGAAGAACTATGGCTACACCTTC. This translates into CASKLLVDRGPKNYGYTF.